This record looks at one T cell receptor beta chain sequence and its context. Its matching antigen is unknown. This sample is part of a study of beta chain features in type 1 diabetes. Whole-study context: In all, around 99 million sorted cells from all samples were analyzed. Study findings and constraints: High TCR expression in some cells could lead to their over-representation in cDNA sequencing.

CDR3 size: 8 residues. Trimming removed 10 bases at V and 8 bases at J, with 5 bases between. Germline V lookup: CDR1 MNHNY, CDR2 SVGAGI (reference sequence). The purity of all sorted populations exceeded 95%. TCRB transcripts that were expressed got sequenced, as all of the isolated RNA had been reverse transcribed. Assay used: immunoSEQ multiplex PCR; TCRdb lists only in-frame clones, some missing. The sample yields tens of thousands of clones, around 32% seen once. Sequenced: stem cell memory CD4+ T cells from blood. V and J are TRBV6-6 and TRBJ1-2; no reliable D call. This clonotype was sampled from a woman in her late teens or twenties in good health. The CDR3 sequence is CATQGYTF. CDR3 DNA sequence: TGTGCCACCCAGGGCTACACCTTC.